The 26 T cell receptor beta chains below all came from one sample that was sequenced in a study of blood T cell repertoires in COVID-19. The method was immunoSEQ multiplex PCR; TCRdb's version includes in-frame clones alone and lacks a portion of them. The table shows some 230,000 clones, with approximately 82% occurring only once. Input material: PBMCs or T cells enriched from blood (not recorded which). These receptors were obtained from a man in his forties or fifties who had recovered from COVID-19.

The V call is TRBV6-5, the J call TRBJ2-3; D perhaps matches TRBD2 (5 bases). CDR3 length: 14 amino acids. The germline gives CDR1 MNHEY, CDR2 SVGAGI. The V end lost 4 bases, the J end lost 2 bases, and 10 bases lay between the germline ends. The CDR3 protein is CASSFQRYTDTQYF. The CDR3 DNA reads as TGTGCCAGCAGTTTCCAGCGGTACACAGATACGCAGTATTTT.

This sequence joins TRBV6-1 and TRBJ1-2; D ambiguous. Trimming took 0 bases from V and 5 from J, leaving 10 bases between them. The CDR3 consists of 14 residues. Germline CDR1 MNHNS, CDR2 SASEGT. CDR3 in amino acids: CASSEASGLYGYTF. The DNA for the CDR3 is TGTGCCAGCAGTGAAGCGTCAGGACTTTATGGCTACACCTTC.

The V gene is TRBV3-1 (or the pseudogene TRBV3-2), the J gene TRBJ2-5; D is perhaps TRBD2 (5 bases). The CDR3 has 15 residues. The V end was cut by 5 bases, the J end by 5 bases, with 18 bases between. Germline V CDR1 and CDR2: LGHDT, YNNKEL (reference sequence). The CDR3 loop is CASSSTRGLGETQYF. The DNA for the CDR3 is TGTGCCAGCAGCTCCACTCGGGGTTTAGGCGAGACCCAGTACTTC.

The chain is built from TRBV7-9 and TRBJ2-2; no clear D. Looked up from germline, CDR1 is SEHNR and CDR2 is FQNEAQ (reference sequence). Between the trimmed V and J ends, which lost 6 bases and 0 bases, there was a span of 5 bases. CDR3 length equals 13 residues. As DNA, the CDR3 is TGTGCCAGCAGGTCCGCGAACACCGGGGAGCTGTTTTTT. Translation gives CASRSANTGELFF.

The chain links TRBV11-3 to TRBJ2-3; no clear D gene. V gave up 2 bases and J gave up 1 base, with 4 bases separating them. CDR3 length equals 13 residues. Germline values: CDR1 SGHNT, CDR2 YENEEA. This CDR3 is CASSLQGTDTQYF. In DNA, the CDR3 is TGTGCCAGCAGCTTACAGGGCACAGATACGCAGTATTTT.

This clone came up a few times. CDR3 DNA: TGCGCCAGCAGCCAAGATCCCGGGACAGGCAATTCACCCCTCCACTTT. Its protein is CASSQDPGTGNSPLHF. The gene calls are TRBV4-1 and TRBJ1-6; TRBD1 agrees at 8 bases. CDR3 length: 16 amino acids. The J segment lost 7 bases and the V segment lost 0 bases, leaving 5 bases of the junction unmatched. Per germline, CDR1 MGHRA and CDR2 YSYEKL.

The chain recombines TRBV9 with TRBJ2-3, with D perhaps matching TRBD2 (6 bases). Trimming left V 0 bases short and J 2 bases short, with 10 bases between. Germline CDR1 SGDLS, CDR2 YYNGEE. This CDR3 is built from 15 residues. CDR3 residues: CASSVVSGVTDTQYF. The CDR3 region has the DNA TGTGCCAGCAGCGTAGTTAGCGGTGTCACAGATACGCAGTATTTT.

V usage is TRBV7-3 and J usage is TRBJ2-7, with a tentative D call TRBD2 (5 bases). The CDR3 extends over 14 amino acids. Trimming took off 5 bases at V and 0 bases at J, with 11 bases between the two ends. Germline V gene lookup returns CDR1 SGHTA and CDR2 FQGTGA. This CDR3 reads CASSPSGSSYEQYF. Here the CDR3 DNA reads TGTGCCAGCAGCCCCAGCGGTAGCTCCTACGAGCAGTACTTC.

The chain recombines TRBV28 with TRBJ2-7, with D hard to call. Germline-derived CDR1 and CDR2 are MDHEN and SYDVKM. The ends were cut back, 4 bases at V and 9 bases at J, with 16 bases in the middle. The CDR3 consists of 13 residues. In nucleotides, the CDR3 is TGTGCCAGCAGTTCCCAGCCCAGCGAGGTGCAGTACTTC. Translating gives CASSSQPSEVQYF.

This chain joins TRBV6-5 and TRBJ2-2; D is undetermined. The V end was cut by 7 bases, the J end by 7 bases, with 10 bases between. This CDR3 spans 12 amino acids. CDR1 is MNHEY, CDR2 SVGAGI, per germline. The CDR3 DNA sequence: TGTGCCAGCATCTTATACGGCGGGGAGCTGTTTTTT. It yields the protein CASILYGGELFF.

The rearrangement links TRBV7-8 to TRBJ2-3; D unclear. Germline V lookup: CDR1 SGHVS, CDR2 FQNEAQ. This CDR3 region has 16 residues. Trimming removed 1 base at V and 0 bases at J, with 11 bases between. The DNA of the CDR3 is TGTGCCAGCAGCTTAGAGTTAGTAGCAAGCACAGATACGCAGTATTTT. It specifies CASSLELVASTDTQYF.

The J gene is TRBJ2-1, the V gene TRBV2, with D perhaps TRBD2 (6 bases). This CDR3 is 16 amino acids long. V was pared by 3 bases and J by 4 bases, with 16 bases between. Germline V gives CDR1 SNHLY, CDR2 FYNNEI. CDR3 sequence reads: CASSENRGKLYNEQFF. In DNA form, the CDR3 reads TGTGCCAGCAGTGAGAACCGGGGGAAACTTTACAATGAGCAGTTCTTC.

This clone was seen once. An end of the junction differs from the germline gene, which may be a read error. This chain links TRBV19 with TRBJ1-2; D perhaps matches TRBD1 (5 bases). This CDR3 is built from 17 residues. Germline V CDR1 and CDR2: LNHDA, SQIVND (reference sequence). CDR3 nucleotides: TGTGCCAGTAGTCAGGATTTAAGCGTTGGGACTAATTATGGCTACACCTTC. Translating it yields CASSQDLSVGTNYGYTF. Full variable domain (remainder filled in from reference TRBV19 and TRBJ1-2): DGGITQSPKYLFRKEGQNVTLSCEQNLNHDAMYWYRQDPGQGLRLIYYSQIVNDFQKGDIAEGYSVSREKKESFPLTVTSAQKNPTAFYLCASSQDLSVGTNYGYTFGSGTRLTVV.

The rearrangement joins TRBV5-8 to TRBJ1-2; 9 bases map to TRBD1. The CDR3 sequence is 14 residues long. The trim removed 4 bases at V and 8 bases at J, leaving 9 bases unmatched. Germline-derived CDR1 and CDR2 are SGHTS and YDEGEE. The CDR3 bases are TGTGCCAGCAGCGTCCGGGACAGGGTACCCGGCTACACCTTC. Encoded protein: CASSVRDRVPGYTF.

In its sample, this clone was seen once. The chain recombines TRBV5-1 with TRBJ2-3; 9 nucleotides align to TRBD2. The CDR3 spans 15 residues. Per germline, CDR1 SGHRS and CDR2 YFSETQ. Losses at the gene ends were 3 bases for V and 2 bases for J; bases not matched to a gene: 4. Written as DNA, the CDR3 is TGCGCCAGCAGCTCTAGCGGGGCCTTCACAGATACGCAGTATTTT. Translation: CASSSSGAFTDTQYF.

The CDR3 nucleotides read TGTGCCAGCAGTTCCGGGGGATCTGATGAAAAACTGTTTTTT. Amino acids: CASSSGGSDEKLFF. The chain joins TRBV28 to TRBJ1-4, with TRBD1 as a possible D gene (5 bases). The V and J ends lost 4 bases and 6 bases respectively, with 12 bases between them. The CDR3 totals 14 residues. The germline V gene encodes CDR1 MDHEN and CDR2 SYDVKM.

The count of this clone is one. This chain links TRBV29-1 with TRBJ1-2; 8 bases line up with TRBD1. V shed 3 bases, J shed 3 bases, and the junction held 3 bases outside the gene matches. Per the germline V gene, CDR1 is SQVTM and CDR2 is ANQGSEA. This CDR3 is built from 13 residues. DNA for the CDR3: TGCAGCGTTGATCACAGGGGGGACTATGGCTACACCTTC. It codes for CSVDHRGDYGYTF.

This rearrangement joins TRBV5-1 to TRBJ2-7; TRBD1 agrees at 9 bases. Germline lookup yields CDR1 SGHRS and CDR2 YFSETQ. J was trimmed by 1 base and V by 4 bases; bases with no gene match: 6. There are 15 residues in the CDR3. CDR3 in DNA: TGCGCCAGCAGCGTTCCGGGACAGGGATCCTACGAGCAGTACTTC. Translation gives CASSVPGQGSYEQYF.

This clone occurred a few times. The CDR3 spells CASSPGGSIIPGELFF. The CDR3, as DNA: TGTGCCAGCAGCCCCGGGGGTAGCATAATCCCCGGGGAGCTGTTTTTT. The chain couples TRBV2 to TRBJ2-2, with D possibly TRBD2 on 6 matching bases. Trimming removed 6 bases at V and 6 bases at J, with 20 bases between. This CDR3 contains 16 residues. CDR1 and CDR2 (germline): SNHLY, FYNNEI.

This chain uses TRBV18 with TRBJ1-2, with 8 bases matching TRBD1. The trim removed 2 bases at V and 0 bases at J, leaving 2 bases unmatched. CDR1 KGHSH and CDR2 LQKENI come from the germline V gene. CDR3 size: 15 residues. The CDR3 sequence is CASSPGTGTNYGYTF. The CDR3 coding sequence is TGTGCCAGCTCACCAGGGACAGGTACTAACTATGGCTACACCTTC.

The CDR3 nucleotides read TGTGCCAGTAGTATAGGAGAGCAGCCCCAGCATTTT. Translation: CASSIGEQPQHF. This chain joins TRBV19 and TRBJ1-5; the D is unclear. The V end lost 1 base, the J end lost 7 bases, and 5 bases lay between the germline ends. This CDR3 is 12 amino acids long. Germline assignment: CDR1 LNHDA and CDR2 SQIVND (reference sequence).

The chain employs TRBV19 and TRBJ2-3; D is perhaps TRBD1 (6 bases). V was cut by 6 bases and J by 6 bases, with 7 bases left in between. CDR1 and CDR2 from the germline V gene are LNHDA and SQIVND (reference sequence). The CDR3 runs 11 residues. The CDR3 is CASRRGDTQYF. Written as DNA, the CDR3 is TGTGCCAGTAGGAGGGGGGATACGCAGTATTTT.

The sample holds one count of this clone. The rearrangement joins TRBV5-1 to TRBJ1-2; 9 nucleotides line up with TRBD1. This CDR3 is built from 15 residues. The V gene's germline CDR1 is SGHRS and CDR2 YFSETQ. V gave up 0 bases and J gave up 5 bases; unmatched junction bases: 5. The CDR3 spells CASSLELGTGYGYTF. The CDR3 coding sequence is TGCGCCAGCAGCTTGGAACTAGGGACAGGGTATGGCTACACCTTC.

V usage is TRBV19 and J usage is TRBJ1-6, with 7 bases that match TRBD1. CDR1 is LNHDA, CDR2 SQIVND, per germline (reference sequence). There are 14 residues in the CDR3. V trimming: 3 bases; J trimming: 8 bases; junction bases outside the gene matches: 4. CDR3: CASSMGTAYSPLHF. The CDR3 nucleotides are TGTGCCAGTAGTATGGGGACAGCCTATTCACCCCTCCACTTT. Together with reference TRBV19 and TRBJ1-6, the CDR3 gives the full variable domain: DGGITQSPKYLFRKEGQNVTLSCEQNLNHDAMYWYRQDPGQGLRLIYYSQIVNDFQKGDIAEGYSVSREKKESFPLTVTSAQKNPTAFYLCASSMGTAYSPLHFGNGTRLTVT.

The V call is TRBV7-2, the J call TRBJ2-1; TRBD2 aligns across 8 bases. Trimming took 5 bases from V and 4 from J; bases not matched to a gene: 13. Germline V gene lookup returns CDR1 SGHTA and CDR2 FQGNSA. This CDR3 comprises 17 residues. As DNA, the CDR3 is TGTGCCAGCAGCCCCCATGGGTCAACGGGGGGGTACAATGAGCAGTTCTTC. It codes for CASSPHGSTGGYNEQFF.

The chain combines TRBV6-2 or TRBV6-3 with TRBJ2-6, with D tentatively TRBD2 (5 bases). CDR3 length equals 17 residues. Germline-derived CDR1 and CDR2 are MNHEY and SVGEGT. V was trimmed by 5 bases and J by 0 bases, leaving 14 bases between them. The CDR3 region has the DNA TGTGCCAGCAGTAGACTACCACCGGGCTCTGGGGCCAACGTCCTGACTTTC. It codes for CASSRLPPGSGANVLTF.